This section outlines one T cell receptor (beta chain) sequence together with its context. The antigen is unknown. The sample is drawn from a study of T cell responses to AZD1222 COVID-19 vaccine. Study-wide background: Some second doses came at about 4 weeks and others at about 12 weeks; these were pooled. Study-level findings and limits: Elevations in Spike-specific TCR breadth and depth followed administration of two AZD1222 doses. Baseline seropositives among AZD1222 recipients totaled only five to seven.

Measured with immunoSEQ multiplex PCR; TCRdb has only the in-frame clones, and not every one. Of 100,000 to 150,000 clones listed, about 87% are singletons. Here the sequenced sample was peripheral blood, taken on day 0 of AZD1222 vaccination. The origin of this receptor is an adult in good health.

CDR3 region: CASSRLLTPYGYTF. DNA of the CDR3: TGTGCCAGCAGCCGCCTTTTAACCCCCTATGGCTACACCTTC. The chain recombines TRBV5-6 with TRBJ1-2; D remains unclear. There are 14 residues in the CDR3. Germline V gene data show CDR1 as SGHDT and CDR2 as YYEEEE. With 4 bases removed from V and 4 bases from J, the gap between germline ends came to 14 bases.